This T cell receptor beta chain was sequenced during a study of T cell responses to AZD1222 COVID-19 vaccine. Trimming removed 0 bases from V and 2 bases from J, with 11 bases in between. Germline CDR1 SGDLS, CDR2 YYNGEE. This CDR3 spans 15 amino acids. Method: immunoSEQ multiplex PCR; TCRdb's copy keeps in-frame clones and lacks some. The repertoire holds some 47,000 clones, approximately 88% seen once, with less than 3.5% in the top ten. The TCR comes from an adult who received the AZD1222 COVID-19 vaccine. V usage is TRBV9 and J usage is TRBJ1-2; D perhaps matches TRBD1 (6 bases). The input for sequencing was peripheral blood, taken 28 days after the second AZD1222 dose. The CDR3 reads CASSVDGTNNYGYTF. The CDR3 coding sequence is TGTGCCAGCAGCGTAGACGGGACAAACAACTATGGCTACACCTTC.